This T cell receptor beta chain emerged from a study of blood T cell repertoires in COVID-19. Deletions cut 4 bases from V and 4 bases from J, with 20 bases between. The CDR3 length is 16 residues. Germline CDR1 and CDR2: SGHAT and FQNNGV. Authors' data handling: Reference gene primer amplification yielded estimated nucleated cell counts. Produced via immunoSEQ multiplex PCR; TCRdb's table is partial and in-frame only. V, J and clone size are taken as reported in that table, and D and trimming were inferred from the DNA itself. The sample yields 55,000 to 80,000 clones, around 90% seen once. The TCR originated in a human donor in a cohort sampled during active COVID-19. Sequencing was carried out using peripheral blood. V usage is TRBV11-2 and J usage is TRBJ2-7; D uncertain. CDR3 in amino acids: CASSSNTRVGPYEQYF. The CDR3 DNA follows: TGTGCCAGCAGCTCCAATACCCGGGTAGGCCCGTACGAGCAGTACTTC.